The 20 T cell receptor beta chains below were found in one sample sequenced in a study of blood T cell repertoires in COVID-19. Profiling relied on immunoSEQ multiplex PCR, and the TCRdb table lists in-frame clones only, not all of them. This table holds hundreds of thousands of clones, about 91% found once. The source material was PBMCs or T cells enriched from blood (not recorded which). The source of these receptors is a young woman who had recovered from COVID-19.

V and J are TRBV10-2 and TRBJ1-5; 8 nucleotides match TRBD1. V trimming: 7 bases; J trimming: 5 bases; junction bases outside the gene matches: 7. The germline V gene encodes CDR1 WSHSY and CDR2 SAAADI. The CDR3 is 14 residues long. The CDR3 here is CASTDRAGDQPQHF. The CDR3 DNA is TGCGCCAGCACGGACAGGGCCGGCGATCAGCCCCAGCATTTT.

This clone was picked up a small number of times. The rearrangement links TRBV28 to TRBJ1-3; D is perhaps TRBD1 (6 bases). Germline assignment: CDR1 MDHEN and CDR2 SYDVKM. The CDR3 consists of 17 residues. V was cut by 6 bases and J by 2 bases, with 20 bases left in between. The CDR3: CASRPPGQIIAGNTIYF. CDR3 DNA: TGTGCCAGCAGGCCTCCGGGACAAATAATCGCTGGAAACACCATATATTTT.

This clone was seen only once. The V and J genes are TRBV6-5 and TRBJ1-6; possible D gene TRBD1, 5 bases. The ends were cut back, 6 bases at V and 4 bases at J, with 7 bases in the middle. This CDR3 spans 13 amino acids. Germline loops: CDR1 MNHEY, CDR2 SVGAGI. CDR3 sequence reads: CASSRVYNSPLHF. CDR3 DNA sequence: TGTGCCAGCAGCAGGGTATATAATTCACCCCTCCACTTT.

The chain couples TRBV15 to TRBJ2-5; D is possibly TRBD1 (6 bases). Germline values: CDR1 LNHNV, CDR2 YYDKDF (reference sequence). The length of the CDR3 is 14 residues. V was clipped by 8 bases and J by 0 bases, with 13 bases between them. For the CDR3, the DNA is TGTGCCACCGGAATCGACAGGTACCAAGAGACCCAGTACTTC. Its protein is CATGIDRYQETQYF.

This rearrangement joins TRBV4-2 to TRBJ2-7; D remains unclear. The V and J ends lost 0 bases and 6 bases respectively, with 18 bases between them. The CDR3 spans 16 residues. CDR1 and CDR2 from the germline V gene are LGHNA and YNFKEQ. CDR3 loop: CASSQETTPAIGEQYF. DNA for the CDR3: TGTGCCAGCAGCCAAGAGACAACACCGGCAATCGGCGAGCAGTACTTC.

The chain recombines TRBV6-2 or TRBV6-3 with TRBJ1-1; D is unclear. The CDR3 consists of 15 residues. The V gene lost 4 bases and the J gene lost 0 bases, with 12 bases spanning the gap. In germline, CDR1 is MNHEY, CDR2 SVGEGT. CDR3 in DNA: TGTGCCAGCAGTTCTAGATGGACTATGAACACTGAAGCTTTCTTT. As protein: CASSSRWTMNTEAFF.

The rearrangement uses TRBV11-3 and TRBJ1-1, with D perhaps matching TRBD1 (6 bases). The CDR3 runs 16 residues. Per the germline V gene, CDR1 is SGHNT and CDR2 is YENEEA. V was trimmed by 5 bases and J by 8 bases, leaving 24 bases between them. Here the CDR3 reads CASSRGRGAGVGEAFF. As DNA, the CDR3 is TGTGCCAGCAGCCGCGGGCGGGGGGCCGGGGTAGGGGAAGCTTTCTTT.

The chain couples TRBV11-2 to TRBJ2-1, with 13 bases identical to TRBD2. CDR1 is SGHAT and CDR2 is FQNNGV in the germline V gene. This CDR3 region has 15 residues. V dropped 4 bases and J dropped 8; count of bases not matched to a gene: 5. The DNA for the CDR3 is TGTGCCAGCAGCTACGGGACTAGCGGGAACTATGAGCAGTTCTTC. Translated, it gives CASSYGTSGNYEQFF.

This chain uses TRBV7-9 with TRBJ2-5, with D possibly TRBD2 on 7 matching bases. CDR3 length: 16 amino acids. Germline V CDR1 and CDR2: SEHNR, FQNEAQ (reference sequence). Trimming took 4 bases from V and 5 from J, leaving 20 bases between them. The chain's CDR3 is CASSSRSQGRAETQYF. Written as DNA, the CDR3 is TGTGCCAGCAGCTCACGAAGCCAGGGGAGGGCGGAGACCCAGTACTTC.

The gene calls are TRBV28 and TRBJ1-3; D unclear. Trimming left V 0 bases short and J 0 bases short, with 6 bases between. The CDR3 is 15 amino acids. Germline values: CDR1 MDHEN, CDR2 SYDVKM. Here the CDR3 reads CASSLWQDSGNTIYF. Here the CDR3 DNA reads TGTGCCAGCAGTTTATGGCAGGACTCTGGAAACACCATATATTTT.

This chain uses TRBV4-3 with TRBJ2-7; tentatively, D is TRBD2 (5 bases). Germline CDR1 reads LGHNA; CDR2 reads YSLEER. The V and J ends lost 2 bases and 4 bases respectively, with 15 bases between them. The CDR3 has 15 residues. The CDR3 region has the DNA TGCGCCAGCAGCCAAAACTATGCGCGGAGGTACGAGCAGTACTTC. This translates into CASSQNYARRYEQYF.

This chain uses TRBV7-2 with TRBJ2-4; 12 bases are a match to TRBD1. Trimming cost V 5 bases and J 7 bases; bases outside gene matches: 6. CDR1 and CDR2 from the germline V gene are SGHTA and FQGNSA. This CDR3 spans 15 amino acids. The CDR3 coding sequence is TGTGCCAGCAGCCCTCTGGGACAGGGGGCGAACATTCAGTACTTC. Encoded protein: CASSPLGQGANIQYF.

The V call is TRBV2, the J call TRBJ2-7, with 7 bases fitting TRBD1. The CDR3 contains 12 residues. J lost 9 bases, V lost 3 bases, and 5 bases had no gene match. Germline V gene lookup returns CDR1 SNHLY and CDR2 FYNNEI. The CDR3 nucleotides are TGTGCCAGCAGTGAGAGGACAGGCGGGCAGTACTTC. As protein: CASSERTGGQYF.

The CDR3 sequence is CASFDRTKNIQYF. The CDR3 bases are TGTGCCAGCTTTGACAGGACCAAAAACATTCAGTACTTC. The rearrangement joins TRBV5-4 to TRBJ2-4, with D perhaps matching TRBD1 (6 bases). V gave up 7 bases and J gave up 2 bases, with 10 bases separating them. The germline V gene encodes CDR1 SGHNT and CDR2 YYREEE (reference sequence). This CDR3 has 13 amino acids. The variable domain in full, completed from reference TRBV5-4 and TRBJ2-4, reads ETGVTQSPTHLIKTRGQQVTLRCSSQSGHNTVSWYQQALGQGPQFIFQYYREEENGRGNFPPRFSGLQFPNYSSELNVNALELDDSALYLCASFDRTKNIQYFGAGTRLSVL.

V and J are TRBV29-1 and TRBJ1-1; tentative D call: TRBD1 (6 bases). The ends were cut back, 6 bases at V and 6 bases at J, with 11 bases in the middle. This CDR3 has 11 amino acids. Germline-derived CDR1 and CDR2 are SQVTM and ANQGSEA. CDR3 bases: TGCAGCGTATTACAGGGCGCTGAAGCTTTCTTT. It translates to CSVLQGAEAFF.

The chain combines TRBV4-2 with TRBJ2-2; D may be TRBD1 (6 bases). The CDR3 runs to 14 residues. Germline CDR1 is LGHNA and CDR2 is YNFKEQ. Trimming pared 1 base from V and 7 bases from J, leaving 10 bases between. The CDR3 DNA follows: TGTGCCAGCAGCCAAGCAGGGGCGGACGGGGAGCTGTTTTTT. Protein sequence: CASSQAGADGELFF.

This clone is a singleton in its sample. V is TRBV28 and J is TRBJ1-5; TRBD1 matches at 7 bases. This CDR3 spans 12 amino acids. J lost 15 bases, V lost 2 bases, and 7 bases had no gene match. Germline lookup yields CDR1 MDHEN and CDR2 SYDVKM. The CDR3 DNA follows: TGTGCCAGCAGTTTAGGGACAGACAGAGGGCATTTT. Residues: CASSLGTDRGHF.

Only one count was recorded for this clone. The chain carries TRBV7-8 and TRBJ2-7; D perhaps matches TRBD2 (6 bases). This CDR3 spans 14 amino acids. Germline-derived CDR1 and CDR2 are SGHVS and FQNEAQ. The ends were cut back, 6 bases at V and 5 bases at J, with 17 bases in the middle. The CDR3 region is CASRSEGLIHEQYF. CDR3 DNA sequence: TGTGCCAGCAGGTCGGAGGGCCTAATCCACGAGCAGTACTTC. Variable domain in full (rest from reference TRBV7-8 and TRBJ2-7): GAGVSQSPRYKVAKRGQDVALRCDPISGHVSLFWYQQALGQGPEFLTYFQNEAQLDKSGLPSDRFFAERPEGSVSTLKIQRTQQEDSAVYLCASRSEGLIHEQYFGPGTRLTVT.

This chain connects TRBV28 to TRBJ1-5, with TRBD1 matching 9 bases. V lost 4 bases, J lost 1 base, and 11 bases stayed unmatched. This CDR3 is 18 amino acids long. Germline V lookup: CDR1 MDHEN, CDR2 SYDVKM. This CDR3 is CASSSITGGYMSNQPQHF. The CDR3 DNA sequence: TGTGCCAGCAGTTCAATCACAGGGGGCTATATGAGCAATCAGCCCCAGCATTTT.

This clone was detected only a few times. V usage is TRBV11-2 and J usage is TRBJ2-2; 9 bases align to TRBD1. Looked up from germline, CDR1 is SGHAT and CDR2 is FQNNGV. V gave up 3 bases and J gave up 5 bases; unmatched junction bases: 7. The CDR3 is 16 amino acids. The CDR3 DNA follows: TGTGCCAGCAGCTTTTTCGGGACAGGGTTTACCGGGGAGCTGTTTTTT. Translating gives CASSFFGTGFTGELFF.